This T cell receptor (beta chain) is from a study of shared clonotypes between healthy human individuals. Unsorted PBMC DNA sequencing spanned ten immunoSEQ deep assay plates. In the original processing: Sequence data from immunoSEQ were junction-only and lacked quality scores; consequently, filtering differed. Here immunoSEQ multiplex PCR was the method, and the copy in TCRdb shows in-frame clones only, minus some. For V, J and clone size, that table is used; D and trimming come from the DNA. This table holds around 530,000 clones, just over 75% found once. Worth noting for this clone: The same CDR3 is also encoded by other DNA sequences in this sample.

The sequenced sample was PBMCs. This TCR derives from a woman between 35 and 50 years old in good health. Some clones in this sample may be carry-over from other donors' samples.

The CDR3 loop is CASSLLAGGPYEQYF. In nucleotides, the CDR3 is TGTGCCAGCAGTCTTCTAGCGGGAGGGCCTTACGAGCAGTACTTC. The J gene is TRBJ2-7, the V gene TRBV7-3, with 12 positions matching TRBD2. From germline, CDR1 is SGHTA and CDR2 FQGTGA. Germline trimming cut 6 bases from V and 4 bases from J; bases unmatched to any gene: 7. The CDR3 has 15 amino acids.